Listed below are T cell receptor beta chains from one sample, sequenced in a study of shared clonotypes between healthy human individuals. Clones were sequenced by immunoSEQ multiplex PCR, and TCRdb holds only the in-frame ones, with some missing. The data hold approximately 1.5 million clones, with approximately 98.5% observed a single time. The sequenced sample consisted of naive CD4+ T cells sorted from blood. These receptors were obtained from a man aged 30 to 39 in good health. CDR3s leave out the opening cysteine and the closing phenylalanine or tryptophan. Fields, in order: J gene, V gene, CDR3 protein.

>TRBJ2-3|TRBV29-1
SVGPGGTGLWTDTQY
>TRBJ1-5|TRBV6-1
ASRMDRGLGQPQH
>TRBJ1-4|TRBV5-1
ASSLGMGSTTNEKLF
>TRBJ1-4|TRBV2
ASSGGWGKDEKLF
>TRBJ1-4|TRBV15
ATSRAQRIGLRGEKLF
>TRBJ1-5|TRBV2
ASNGQDQPQH
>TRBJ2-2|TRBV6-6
ASRPGMNTGELF
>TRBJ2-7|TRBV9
ASSPRPGTGSEQY
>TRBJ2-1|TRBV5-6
ASSLIDRVAAEQF
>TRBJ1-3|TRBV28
ASNGGFGNTIY
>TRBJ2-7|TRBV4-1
ASGVATGTSEQY
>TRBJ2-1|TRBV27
ASSRWVSSYNEQF
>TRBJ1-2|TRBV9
ASSVGGQGNNYGYT
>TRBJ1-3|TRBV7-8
ASSTRQGLSSGNTIY
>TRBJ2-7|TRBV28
ASSLGQVRYEQY
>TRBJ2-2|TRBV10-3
ATEGTANTGELF
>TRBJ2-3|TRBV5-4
ASSWYRLASTDTQY
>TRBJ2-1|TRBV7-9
ASRLEGVLYNEQF